This TCR beta chain is drawn from a study of T cells after posttransplantation cyclophosphamide. To note about this clone: Its cognate antigen is unknown.

Cells defined as naive were viable CD3+CD4+ or CD3+CD8+ and CCR7+CD45RA+CD45RO-CD95-CD27+CD28+. Using immunoSEQ multiplex PCR, the repertoire was profiled, and TCRdb retains in-frame clones only, with some absent. The sample lists tens of thousands of clones; approximately 98% were seen once. Whole-study results and caveats: Tissue-infiltrating T cells from skin or gut overlapped little with blood T cells. Later blood repertoires were often dominated by clones from the donor CD8+ memory compartment.

The CDR3 spans 17 residues. The sample consisted of naive CD4+ T cells sorted from PBMCs. The clonotype comes from a man over 45 in good health, CMV-negative, and a related stem cell transplant donor. The chain is built from TRBV12-2 and TRBJ2-7; the table's D call, TRBD1, was not checked against the DNA. TRBV12-2 is described as a pseudogene. The CDR3 here is CASRVAFRDRDSYEQYF. In DNA, the CDR3 is TGTGCAAGTCGAGTAGCCTTTCGGGACAGGGACTCCTACGAGCAGTACTTC.